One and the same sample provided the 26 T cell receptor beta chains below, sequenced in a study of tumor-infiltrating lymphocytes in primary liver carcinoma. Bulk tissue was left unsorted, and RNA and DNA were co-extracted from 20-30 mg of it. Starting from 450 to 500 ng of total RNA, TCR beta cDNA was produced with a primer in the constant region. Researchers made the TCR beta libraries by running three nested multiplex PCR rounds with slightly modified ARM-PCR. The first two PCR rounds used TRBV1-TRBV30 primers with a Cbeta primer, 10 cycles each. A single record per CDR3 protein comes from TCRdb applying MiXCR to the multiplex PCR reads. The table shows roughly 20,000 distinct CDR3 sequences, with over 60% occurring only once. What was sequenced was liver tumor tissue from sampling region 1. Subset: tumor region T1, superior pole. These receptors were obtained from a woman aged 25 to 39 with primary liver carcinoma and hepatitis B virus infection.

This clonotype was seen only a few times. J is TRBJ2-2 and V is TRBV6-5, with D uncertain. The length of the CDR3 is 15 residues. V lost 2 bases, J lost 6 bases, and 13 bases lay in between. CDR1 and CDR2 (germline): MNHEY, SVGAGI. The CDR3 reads CASSYAVDGAGELFF. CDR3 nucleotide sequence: TGTGCCAGCAGTTACGCAGTGGACGGCGCCGGGGAGCTGTTTTTT.

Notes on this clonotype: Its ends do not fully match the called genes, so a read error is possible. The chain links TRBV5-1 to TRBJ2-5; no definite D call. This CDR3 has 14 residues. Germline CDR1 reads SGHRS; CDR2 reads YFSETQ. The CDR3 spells CATSFQRNQETQYF. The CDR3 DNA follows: TGCGCCACCAGCTTTCAGAGAAACCAAGAGACCCAGTACTTC.

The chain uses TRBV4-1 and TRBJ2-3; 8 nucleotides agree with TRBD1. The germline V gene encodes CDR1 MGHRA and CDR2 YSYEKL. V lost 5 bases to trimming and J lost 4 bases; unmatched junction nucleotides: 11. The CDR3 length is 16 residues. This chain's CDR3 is CASSAAGQGFSDTQYF. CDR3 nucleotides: TGCGCCAGCAGCGCGGCAGGACAGGGTTTCTCAGATACGCAGTATTTT.

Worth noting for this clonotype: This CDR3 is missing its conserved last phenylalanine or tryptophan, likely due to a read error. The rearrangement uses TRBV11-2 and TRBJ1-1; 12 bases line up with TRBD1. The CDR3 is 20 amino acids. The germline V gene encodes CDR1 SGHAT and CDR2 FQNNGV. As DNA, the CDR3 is TGTGGCAGCAGCGCTCGGGACAGGGGGCGCAAGACGTGGAGTAACACTGAAGCTTTCTAT. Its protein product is CGSSARDRGRKTWSNTEAFY.

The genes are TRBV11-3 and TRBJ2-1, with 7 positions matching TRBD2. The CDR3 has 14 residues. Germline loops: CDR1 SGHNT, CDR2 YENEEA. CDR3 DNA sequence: TGTGCAAGCTGCCGACTAGCTGGGGGGTATGAGCAGTTCTTC. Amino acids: CASCRLAGGYEQFF.

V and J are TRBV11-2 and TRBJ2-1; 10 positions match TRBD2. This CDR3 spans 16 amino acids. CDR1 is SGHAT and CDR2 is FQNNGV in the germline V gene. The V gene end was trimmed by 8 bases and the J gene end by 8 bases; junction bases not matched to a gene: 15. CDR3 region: CASSFRSGRVGDEQFF. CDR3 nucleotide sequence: TGTGCCAGCTCATTTAGAAGCGGGAGGGTGGGCGATGAGCAGTTCTTC. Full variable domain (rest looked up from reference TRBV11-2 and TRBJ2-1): EAGVAQSPRYKIIEKRQSVAFWCNPISGHATLYWYQQILGQGPKLLIQFQNNGVVDDSQLPKDRFSAERLKGVDSTLKIQPAKLEDSAVYLCASSFRSGRVGDEQFFGPGTRLTVL.

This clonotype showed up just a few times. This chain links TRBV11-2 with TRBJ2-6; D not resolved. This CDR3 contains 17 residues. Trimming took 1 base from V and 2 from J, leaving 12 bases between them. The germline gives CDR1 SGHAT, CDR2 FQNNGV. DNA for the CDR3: TGTGCCAGCAGCTTAGTTGGCGCAGCGACTGGGGCCAACGTCCTGACTTTC. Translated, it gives CASSLVGAATGANVLTF.

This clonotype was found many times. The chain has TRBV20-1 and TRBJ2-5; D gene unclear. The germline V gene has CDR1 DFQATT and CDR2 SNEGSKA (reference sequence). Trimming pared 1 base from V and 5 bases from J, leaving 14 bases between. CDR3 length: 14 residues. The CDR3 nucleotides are TGCAGTGCTAGAGGGGCTCTCGATAAGGAGACCCAGTACTTC. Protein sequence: CSARGALDKETQYF.

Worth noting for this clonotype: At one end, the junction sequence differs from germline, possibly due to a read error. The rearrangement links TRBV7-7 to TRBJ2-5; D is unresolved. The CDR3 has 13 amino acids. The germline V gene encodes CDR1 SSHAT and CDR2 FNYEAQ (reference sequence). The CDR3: CASSWTKTESQYF. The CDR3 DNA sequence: TGTGCTAGCAGCTGGACGAAAACAGAGAGCCAGTACTTC. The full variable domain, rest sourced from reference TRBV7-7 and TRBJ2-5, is GAGVSQSPRYKVTKRGQDVTLRCDPISSHATLYWYQQALGQGPEFLTYFNYEAQPDKSGLPSDRFSAERPEGSISTLTIQRTEQRDSAMYRCASSWTKTESQYFGPGTRLLVL.

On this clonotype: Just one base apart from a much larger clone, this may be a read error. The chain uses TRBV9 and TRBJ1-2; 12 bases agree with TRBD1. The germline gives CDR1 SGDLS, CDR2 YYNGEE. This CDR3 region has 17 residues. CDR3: CTSSGPRDRGRFYGYTF. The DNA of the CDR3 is TGTACCAGCAGCGGCCCCCGGGACAGGGGGCGATTCTATGGCTACACCTTC.

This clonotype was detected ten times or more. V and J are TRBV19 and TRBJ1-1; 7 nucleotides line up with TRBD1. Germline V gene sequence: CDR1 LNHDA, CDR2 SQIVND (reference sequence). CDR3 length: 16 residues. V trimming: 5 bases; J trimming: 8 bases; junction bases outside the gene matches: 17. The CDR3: CASSAESAQGHKEAFF. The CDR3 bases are TGTGCCAGTAGTGCCGAGTCTGCACAGGGGCACAAGGAAGCTTTCTTT.

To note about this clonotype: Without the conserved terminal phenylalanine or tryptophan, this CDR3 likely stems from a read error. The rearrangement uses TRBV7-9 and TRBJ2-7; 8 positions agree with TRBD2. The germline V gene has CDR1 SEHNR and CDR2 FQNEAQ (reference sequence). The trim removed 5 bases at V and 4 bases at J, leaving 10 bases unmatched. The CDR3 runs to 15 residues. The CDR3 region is CASSRGLGAPYEQYL. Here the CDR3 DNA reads TGTGCCAGCAGCCGGGGACTAGGCGCACCTTACGAGCAGTACTTA.

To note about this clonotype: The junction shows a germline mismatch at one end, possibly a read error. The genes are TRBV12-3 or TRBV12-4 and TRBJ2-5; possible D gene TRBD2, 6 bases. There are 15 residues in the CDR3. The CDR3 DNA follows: TGCGCCGGCAGCATCTACCCCGGGAGCGAAGAGACTCAGTACTTC. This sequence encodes CAGSIYPGSEETQYF.

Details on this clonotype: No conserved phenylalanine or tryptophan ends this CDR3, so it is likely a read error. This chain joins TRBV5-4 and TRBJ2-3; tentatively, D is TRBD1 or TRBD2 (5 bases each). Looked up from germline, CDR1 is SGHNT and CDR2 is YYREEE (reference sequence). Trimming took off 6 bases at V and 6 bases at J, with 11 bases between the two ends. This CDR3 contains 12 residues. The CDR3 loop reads CASKSGGDTQYL. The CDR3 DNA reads TGTGCCAGCAAAAGTGGGGGTGATACGCAGTATCTT.

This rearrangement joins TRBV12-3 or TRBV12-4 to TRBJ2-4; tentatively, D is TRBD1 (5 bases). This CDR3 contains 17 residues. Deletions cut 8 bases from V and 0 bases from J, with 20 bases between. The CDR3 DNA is TGTGCCAGCTCTATCCCCGGGTGGGGCCTAGCCAAAAACATTCAGTACTTC. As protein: CASSIPGWGLAKNIQYF.

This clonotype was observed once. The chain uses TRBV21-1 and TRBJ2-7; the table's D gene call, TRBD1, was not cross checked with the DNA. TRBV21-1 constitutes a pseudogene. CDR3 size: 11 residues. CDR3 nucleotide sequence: TGCCAGCAGCCCCCTGGAGGGGAGCAGTACTTC. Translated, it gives CQQPPGGEQYF.

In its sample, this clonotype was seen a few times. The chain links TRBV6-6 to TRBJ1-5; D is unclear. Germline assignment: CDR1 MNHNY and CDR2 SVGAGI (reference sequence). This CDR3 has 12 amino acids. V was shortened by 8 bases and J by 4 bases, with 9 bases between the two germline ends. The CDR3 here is CASGRINQPQHF. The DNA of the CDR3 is TGTGCCAGCGGACGGATTAATCAGCCCCAGCATTTT.

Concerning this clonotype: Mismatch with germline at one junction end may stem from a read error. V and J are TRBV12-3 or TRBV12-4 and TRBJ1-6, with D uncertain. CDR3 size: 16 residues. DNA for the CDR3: TGTGCCAGCAGTTATGAACCCATTGGCCTTAATTCACCTCTCCACTTT. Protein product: CASSYEPIGLNSPLHF.

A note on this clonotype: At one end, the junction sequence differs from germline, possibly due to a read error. The CDR3 nucleotides are TGTGCCAGAAGCTTGCCAGGGGGACTATCCATCTACGAGCAGTACTTC. Translation: CARSLPGGLSIYEQYF. V is TRBV5-6 and J is TRBJ2-7, with D perhaps TRBD1 or TRBD2 (7 bases each). The germline V gene encodes CDR1 SGHDT and CDR2 YYEEEE. The CDR3 runs to 16 residues.

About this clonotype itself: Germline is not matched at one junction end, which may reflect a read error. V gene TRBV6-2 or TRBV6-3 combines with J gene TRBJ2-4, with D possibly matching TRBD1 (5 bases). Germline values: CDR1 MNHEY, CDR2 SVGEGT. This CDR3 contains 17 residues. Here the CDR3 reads CASSSLKEDIRRNIQYF. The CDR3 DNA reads TGTGCCAGCAGTTCTCTAAAAGAGGACATCCGGAGAAACATTCAGTATTTC.

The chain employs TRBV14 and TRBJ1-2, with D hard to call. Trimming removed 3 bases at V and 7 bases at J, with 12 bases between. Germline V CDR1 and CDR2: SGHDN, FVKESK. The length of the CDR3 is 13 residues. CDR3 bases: TGTGCCAGCAGCCACCCCCGGCTGCGTGGCTACACCTTC. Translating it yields CASSHPRLRGYTF.

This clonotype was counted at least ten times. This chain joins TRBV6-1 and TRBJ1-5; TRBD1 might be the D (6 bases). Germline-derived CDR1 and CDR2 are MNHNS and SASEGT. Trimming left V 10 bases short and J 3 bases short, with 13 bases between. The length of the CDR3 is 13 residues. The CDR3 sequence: CATRTAYNQPQHF. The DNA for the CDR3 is TGTGCCACCCGGACAGCTTACAATCAGCCCCAGCATTTT.

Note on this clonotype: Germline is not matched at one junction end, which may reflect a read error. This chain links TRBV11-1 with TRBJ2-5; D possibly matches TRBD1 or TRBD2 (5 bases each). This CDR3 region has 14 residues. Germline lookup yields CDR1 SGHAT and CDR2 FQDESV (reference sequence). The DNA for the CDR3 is TGTACCAGCGGCTTAGCAGGGCGCGAAGAGACCCGGTACTTC. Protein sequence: CTSGLAGREETRYF.

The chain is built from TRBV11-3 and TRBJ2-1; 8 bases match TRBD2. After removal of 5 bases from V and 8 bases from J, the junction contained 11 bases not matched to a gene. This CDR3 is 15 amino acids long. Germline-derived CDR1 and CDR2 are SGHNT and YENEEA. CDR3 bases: TGTGCCAGCAGCGGGCTAACGGGAGGGGGGTATGAGCAGTTCTTC. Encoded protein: CASSGLTGGGYEQFF. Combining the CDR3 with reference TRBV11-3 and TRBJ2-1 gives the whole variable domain EAGVVQSPRYKIIEKKQPVAFWCNPISGHNTLYWYLQNLGQGPELLIRYENEEAVDDSQLPKDRFSAERLKGVDSTLKIQPAELGDSAVYLCASSGLTGGGYEQFFGPGTRLTVL.

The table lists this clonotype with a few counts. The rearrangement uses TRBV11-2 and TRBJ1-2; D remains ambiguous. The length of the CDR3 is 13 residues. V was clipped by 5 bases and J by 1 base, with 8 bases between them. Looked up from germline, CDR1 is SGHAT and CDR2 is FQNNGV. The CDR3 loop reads CASSPTHNYGYTF. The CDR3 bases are TGTGCCAGCAGCCCGACCCATAACTATGGCTACACCTTC.

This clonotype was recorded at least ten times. The CDR3 DNA reads as TGCAGTGCTAGGAGATATGTGGGAAAGCACGACGAGCAGTACTTC. Translating gives CSARRYVGKHDEQYF. The chain uses TRBV20-1 and TRBJ2-7; D gene uncertain. The germline V and J ends were trimmed by 3 bases and 5 bases, with 20 bases remaining between them. The germline gives CDR1 DFQATT, CDR2 SNEGSKA (reference sequence). The CDR3 runs 15 residues.